A single sample gave rise to the 8 T cell receptor beta chains below, sequenced in a study of OX40 agonist ivuxolimab in advanced cancers. The library was built by means of the immunoSEQ multiplex PCR assay. TCRdb limited this immuneACCESS table to in-frame rearrangements with V and J called. A share of clones is missing; checked studies link under half to unresolved V genes, and the rest is unexplained. Recorded for this sample are almost 70,000 clones; approximately 89% of them occurred a single time. The top ten hold 0.25% to 0.3% of the sample. This specimen consisted of CD4+ or CD8+ T cells sorted from blood, obtained in a trial of the OX40 agonist ivuxolimab. These receptors came from an adult with an advanced solid tumor such as melanoma, head and neck, liver or kidney cancer.

This chain uses TRBV5-1 with TRBJ2-7; tentatively, D is TRBD2 (6 bases). Germline V CDR1 and CDR2: SGHRS, YFSETQ. The CDR3 consists of 15 residues. The ends were cut back, 4 bases at V and 0 bases at J, with 14 bases in the middle. CDR3 loop: CASSREQPLSYEQYF. The CDR3 region has the DNA TGCGCCAGCAGCCGGGAGCAGCCACTCTCCTACGAGCAGTACTTC.

V usage is TRBV9 and J usage is TRBJ2-2; 7 bases match TRBD2. This CDR3 comprises 14 residues. Per germline, CDR1 SGDLS and CDR2 YYNGEE. V shed 4 bases, J shed 4 bases, and the junction held 4 bases outside the gene matches. The CDR3 nucleotides read TGTGCCAGCAGCTCATCGGGGGGCACCGGGGAGCTGTTTTTT. Its translation: CASSSSGGTGELFF.

The chain links TRBV19 to TRBJ2-5; 10 nucleotides match TRBD2. The germline CDR1 and CDR2 sequences are LNHDA and SQIVND (reference sequence). The J segment lost 3 bases and the V segment lost 2 bases, leaving 12 bases of the junction unmatched. The CDR3 contains 18 residues. CDR3 loop: CASSIWGRTSGVEETQYF. For the CDR3, the DNA is TGTGCCAGTAGTATATGGGGTCGGACTAGCGGTGTAGAAGAGACCCAGTACTTC.

CDR3 in amino acids: CSVQGESTLTNTQYF. The CDR3 coding sequence is TGCAGCGTTCAGGGAGAGTCTACCCTCACTAATACGCAGTATTTT. V gene TRBV29-1 combines with J gene TRBJ2-3; D tentatively fits TRBD1 or TRBD2 (5 bases each). The CDR3 loop spans 15 amino acids. Trimming shortened V by 5 bases and J by 7 bases, and 22 bases separated the two germline ends. Germline V gene data show CDR1 as SQVTM and CDR2 as ANQGSEA.

This clone was seen a single time. As DNA, the CDR3 is TGTGCCAGCAGCCCCTGGACTAGCGGGAGTCAAGAGACCCAGTACTTC. It specifies CASSPWTSGSQETQYF. The J gene is TRBJ2-5, the V gene TRBV14; 13 bases fit TRBD2. This CDR3 has 16 residues. Germline CDR1 is SGHDN and CDR2 is FVKESK. V was clipped by 4 bases and J by 2 bases; unmatched bases: 4.

This chain joins TRBV19 and TRBJ2-1; 11 nucleotides match TRBD2. The CDR3 has 15 amino acids. V lost 7 bases and J lost 4; bases outside the gene matches: 6. Germline CDR1 reads LNHDA; CDR2 reads SQIVND (reference sequence). The CDR3 region is CASKIAGGLYNEQFF. The CDR3 DNA follows: TGTGCCAGTAAAATAGCGGGAGGGCTATACAATGAGCAGTTCTTC.

This chain joins TRBV28 and TRBJ2-7; TRBD1 matches 10 bases. V trimming: 5 bases; J trimming: 3 bases; junction bases outside the gene matches: 10. The CDR3 sequence is 16 residues long. Germline CDR1 is MDHEN and CDR2 is SYDVKM. CDR3 amino acids: CASSGTGQGSHYEQYF. CDR3 in DNA: TGTGCCAGCAGTGGGACGGGACAGGGGAGCCACTACGAGCAGTACTTC.

The genes are TRBV2 and TRBJ1-1; 10 nucleotides line up with TRBD1. CDR1 SNHLY and CDR2 FYNNEI come from the germline V gene. The CDR3 covers 17 residues. V was pared by 2 bases and J by 7 bases, with 13 bases of the junction left unmatched. The CDR3 region is CASSEPQPGTGAFEAFF. Written as DNA, the CDR3 is TGTGCCAGCAGTGAACCCCAGCCGGGGACAGGGGCGTTTGAAGCTTTCTTT.